Listed below are T cell receptor beta chains from one sample, sequenced in a study of blood T cell repertoires in COVID-19. The protocol was immunoSEQ multiplex PCR, while the TCRdb copy is restricted to in-frame clones and leaves out a portion. In the table there are about 190,000 clones, approximately 88% of which are singletons. What was sequenced was peripheral blood. The receptors here all came from a man in his forties with acute or convalescent COVID-19. Each CDR3 is given with its conserved first and last residue. Each record gives: CDR3 length, J gene, clone size, D gene, V gene, CDR3 DNA, CDR3 protein. A D gene is named only where the DNA matches it firmly. Size tells how often a clone was seen (once, few, many) or the class of an expanded clone, and some rows leave it out.

16,TRBJ1-2,.,TRBD1,TRBV6-1,TGTGCCAGCAGTGGGCTAACAGGGGCTAGGACCTATGGCTACACCTTC,CASSGLTGARTYGYTF
13,TRBJ1-2,.,TRBD1,TRBV30,TGTGCCTGGAGTCTCGACAGGGTCTATGGCTACACCTTC,CAWSLDRVYGYTF
14,TRBJ1-2,.,TRBD1,TRBV6-6,TGTGCCAGCAGGGACCAGGGGGTCGACTATGGCTACACCTTC,CASRDQGVDYGYTF
15,TRBJ2-1,.,.,TRBV5-4,TGTGCCAGCAGCTTGGGGGGGACTTTATACAATGAGCAGTTCTTC,CASSLGGTLYNEQFF
15,TRBJ1-3,.,TRBD1,TRBV27,TGTGCCAGCAGTCCTACAGGGGCCTCTGGAAACACCATATATTTT,CASSPTGASGNTIYF
18,TRBJ2-2,.,.,TRBV7-2,TGTGCCAGCAGCTTAATGGTCTTACTAGCCACGAACACCGGGGAGCTGTTTTTT,CASSLMVLLATNTGELFF
15,TRBJ1-1,.,.,TRBV9,TGTGCCAGCAGCGGGCGAACAGGAATGAACACTGAAGCTTTCTTT,CASSGRTGMNTEAFF
14,TRBJ1-4,.,TRBD1,TRBV6-5,TGTGCCAGCAGTTTACAGGGGGTCAATGAAAAACTGTTTTTT,CASSLQGVNEKLFF
16,TRBJ2-5,.,.,TRBV7-9,TGTGCCAGCCTATCCCTCTCCACGTTGCTTCAAGAGACCCAGTACTTC,CASLSLSTLLQETQYF
14,TRBJ2-2,.,.,TRBV3-1/TRBV3-2,TGTGCCAGCAGCCCTCTTCTAGCCCCCGGGGAGCTGTTTTTT,CASSPLLAPGELFF
13,TRBJ2-1,.,TRBD2,TRBV28,TGTGCCATTACGCGGGGGGGCCCCAATGAGCAGTTCTTC,CAITRGGPNEQFF
15,TRBJ2-3,.,TRBD2,TRBV30,TGTGCCTGGAGAACGGGAGGGGGGGCGGCAGATACGCAGTATTTT,CAWRTGGGAADTQYF
12,TRBJ1-4,.,.,TRBV15,TGTGCCACCAGCAGAGATAAGGGGGACGTTGGTTTT,CATSRDKGDVGF
14,TRBJ2-7,.,.,TRBV15,TGTGCCACCAGCAGAGATCGGGGGGCCGGCGAGCAGTACTTC,CATSRDRGAGEQYF
14,TRBJ2-7,few,.,TRBV5-6,TGTGCCAGCAGCTTGAGCCCGTCCACCTACGAGCAGTACTTC,CASSLSPSTYEQYF
15,TRBJ2-1,.,TRBD2,TRBV2,TGTGCCAGCAGTCCGACTAGCGGGGGGTCCAATGAGCAGTTCTTC,CASSPTSGGSNEQFF
14,TRBJ1-3,.,TRBD1,TRBV6-5,TGTGCCAGCAGGGTCGGACAGGTCGGAAACACCATATATTTT,CASRVGQVGNTIYF
14,TRBJ1-6,.,.,TRBV10-3,TGTGCCATCCGGCGGGATCCGTATAATTCACCCCTCCACTTT,CAIRRDPYNSPLHF
15,TRBJ1-2,.,.,TRBV6-5,TGTGCCAGCTACGCCCGGGGTCAGGCTAACTATGGCTACACCTTC,CASYARGQANYGYTF
16,TRBJ1-4,.,.,TRBV6-6,TGTGCCAGCAGTTCTTTCACAGGAGGGGCCGATGAAAAACTGTTTTTT,CASSSFTGGADEKLFF
12,TRBJ1-1,.,.,TRBV12-3/TRBV12-4,TGTGCCAGCAGTCTAGTGGCGGTAGGAGCTTTCTTT,CASSLVAVGAFF
15,TRBJ2-3,.,.,TRBV7-2,TGTGCCAGCAGCCTCGAAATAACTCGCACAGATACGCAGTATTTT,CASSLEITRTDTQYF
14,TRBJ2-5,.,.,TRBV5-6,TGTGCCAGCAGGACTCAGGGGTTGGCAGAGACCCAGTACTTC,CASRTQGLAETQYF
14,TRBJ2-1,.,TRBD2,TRBV30,TGTGCCTGGGGGAGCGGGGGGGCTAACAATGAGCAGTTCTTC,CAWGSGGANNEQFF
17,TRBJ2-1,.,.,TRBV11-2,TGTGCCAGCAGCTTAGCCCCCCAGGGTATAGGGCACAATGAGCAGTTCTTC,CASSLAPQGIGHNEQFF
14,TRBJ1-6,.,TRBD1,TRBV5-5,TGTGCCAGCAGCACCGGGACAGGGCCGTCACCCCTCCACTTT,CASSTGTGPSPLHF
14,TRBJ2-7,.,TRBD1,TRBV5-6,TGTGCCAGCAGCCCCGGGACAGGGACCTACGAGCAGTACTTC,CASSPGTGTYEQYF
13,TRBJ1-2,.,.,TRBV7-2,TGTGCCAGCAGCTTAGGGCAGGGCTATGGCTACACCTTC,CASSLGQGYGYTF
15,TRBJ1-2,.,TRBD1,TRBV5-8,TGTGCCAGCAGCTTGGCTTACGGGACAGGGCGTGGCTACACCTTC,CASSLAYGTGRGYTF
14,TRBJ1-1,once,.,TRBV27,TGTGCCAGCAGCCCATCGACAGGGAACACTGAAGCTTTCTTT,CASSPSTGNTEAFF
15,TRBJ2-1,.,.,TRBV3-1/TRBV3-2,TGTGCCAGCAGCCATGCCCCCCGGGGGGCCAATGAGCAGTTCTTC,CASSHAPRGANEQFF
13,TRBJ1-2,.,TRBD1,TRBV11-2,TGTGCCAGCAGCATGACAGGGGCCTATGGCTACACCTTC,CASSMTGAYGYTF
15,TRBJ1-6,.,TRBD1,TRBV18,TGTGCCAGCTCACCAGGACAGGGGATCCATTCACCCCTCCACTTT,CASSPGQGIHSPLHF
16,TRBJ1-2,.,.,TRBV7-2,TGTGCCAGCAGCTTAGATCTCAGGGGCCTGAACTATGGCTACACCTTC,CASSLDLRGLNYGYTF
14,TRBJ1-4,.,TRBD1,TRBV5-1,TGCGCCAGCAGCCAACAGGGGCTTAATGAAAAACTGTTTTTT,CASSQQGLNEKLFF
13,TRBJ1-1,.,.,TRBV6-4,TGTGCCAGCAGTGGGGGGCGTGGGACTGAAGCTTTCTTT,CASSGGRGTEAFF
15,TRBJ2-2,.,.,TRBV7-2,TGTGCCAGCAGCTTAGTGTCGGGGAACACCGGGGAGCTGTTTTTT,CASSLVSGNTGELFF